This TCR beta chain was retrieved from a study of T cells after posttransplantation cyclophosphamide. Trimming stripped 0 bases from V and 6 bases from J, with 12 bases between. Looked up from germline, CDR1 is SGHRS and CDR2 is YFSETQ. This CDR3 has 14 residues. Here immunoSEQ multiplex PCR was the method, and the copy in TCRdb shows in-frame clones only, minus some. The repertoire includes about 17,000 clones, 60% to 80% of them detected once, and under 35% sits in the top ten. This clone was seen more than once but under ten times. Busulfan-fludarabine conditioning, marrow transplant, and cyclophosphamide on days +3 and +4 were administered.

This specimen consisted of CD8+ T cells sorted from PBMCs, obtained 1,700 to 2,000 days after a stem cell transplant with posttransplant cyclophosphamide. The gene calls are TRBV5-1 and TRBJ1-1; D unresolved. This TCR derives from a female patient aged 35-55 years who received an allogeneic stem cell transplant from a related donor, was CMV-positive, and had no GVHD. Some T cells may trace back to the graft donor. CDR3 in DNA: TGCGCCAGCAGCTTGGTGAGCGTCGCAGCTGAAGCTTTCTTT. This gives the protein CASSLVSVAAEAFF.